This T cell receptor (beta chain) came from a study of cytomegalovirus exposure and HLA in healthy donors. Findings and caveats of the study: The study flagged 150 to 200 TCR beta chains as cytomegalovirus-associated. There were some V segments, including TRBV6-2 and TRBV6-3, excluded as indistinguishable. Most CMV-associated TCR beta chains were later found to appear HLA-restricted.

The CDR3 extends over 15 amino acids. Trimming pared 4 bases from V and 0 bases from J, leaving 10 bases between. From germline, CDR1 is SGHTA and CDR2 FQGNSA. Primers: 60 Vbeta forward and 13 Jbeta reverse. TCRdb's copy holds only in-frame clones and misses some; the assay was immunoSEQ multiplex PCR. This sample's table reports 110,000 to 150,000 clones. Donors in the study were healthy people who gave bone marrow. With regard to this clone: The antigen remains undetermined.

The chain joins TRBV7-2 to TRBJ2-4; a weak D match, TRBD2 (5 bases). This TCR was sampled from a man aged 40-55 years in good health and CMV-seronegative. Sequencing was carried out using PBMCs. As DNA, the CDR3 is TGTGCCAGCAGCTCAGACTATTTAGCCAAAAACATTCAGTACTTC. It is translated as CASSSDYLAKNIQYF.